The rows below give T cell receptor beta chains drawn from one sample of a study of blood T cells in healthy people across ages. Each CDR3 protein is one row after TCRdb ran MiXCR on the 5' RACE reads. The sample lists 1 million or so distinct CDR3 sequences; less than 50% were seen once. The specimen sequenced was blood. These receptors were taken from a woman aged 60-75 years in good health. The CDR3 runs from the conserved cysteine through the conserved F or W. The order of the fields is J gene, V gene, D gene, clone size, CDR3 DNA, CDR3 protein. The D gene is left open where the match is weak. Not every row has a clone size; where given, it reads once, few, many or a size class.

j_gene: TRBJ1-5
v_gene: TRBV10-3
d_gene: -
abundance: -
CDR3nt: TGTGCCATCAGCGGAGATAATACAGGGAGGAGCAATCAGCCCCAGCATTTT
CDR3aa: CAISGDNTGRSNQPQHF

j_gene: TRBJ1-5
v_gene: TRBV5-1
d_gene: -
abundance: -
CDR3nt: TGCGCCAGCAGCTTGGGTCAGGGGAAGAATCAGCCCCAGCATTTT
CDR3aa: CASSLGQGKNQPQHF

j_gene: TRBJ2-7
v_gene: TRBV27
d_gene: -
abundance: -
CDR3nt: TGTGCCAGCAGTTTACAGGCCCCGATCGGGTACGAGCAGTACTTC
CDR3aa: CASSLQAPIGYEQYF

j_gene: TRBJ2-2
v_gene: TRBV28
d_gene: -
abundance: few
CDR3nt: TGTGCCAGCAGTTTAACAGGGTTGAACACCGGGGAGCTGTTTTTT
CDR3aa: CASSLTGLNTGELFF

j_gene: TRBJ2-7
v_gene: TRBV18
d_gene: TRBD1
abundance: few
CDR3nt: TGTGCCAGCTCACCTAGGGACAGACCGTCCTACGAGCAGTACTTC
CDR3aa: CASSPRDRPSYEQYF

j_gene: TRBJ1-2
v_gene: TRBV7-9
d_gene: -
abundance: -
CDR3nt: TGTGCCAGCAGCTTCGGAGATGGGATCCCCCTGGGCTACACCTTC
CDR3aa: CASSFGDGIPLGYTF

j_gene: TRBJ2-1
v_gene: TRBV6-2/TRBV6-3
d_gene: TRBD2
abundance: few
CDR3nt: TGTGCCAGCAGTTATGGGGCTCGGGGTAGCGGGAGCCGAAACAATGAGCAGTTCTTC
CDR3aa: CASSYGARGSGSRNNEQFF

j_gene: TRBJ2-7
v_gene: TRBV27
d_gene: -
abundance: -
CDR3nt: TGTGCCAGCAAGCCTAGGGAACGGGGACCTTACAATGAGCAGTACTTC
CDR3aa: CASKPRERGPYNEQYF

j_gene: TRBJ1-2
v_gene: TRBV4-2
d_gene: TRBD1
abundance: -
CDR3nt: TGTGCCAGCGGATCCGGGACAGGGGGTAGTTACGGTGGCTACACCTTC
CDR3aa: CASGSGTGGSYGGYTF

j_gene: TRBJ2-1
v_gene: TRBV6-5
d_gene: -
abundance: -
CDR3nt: TGTGCCAGCACGGCTAGCCTGAGCTCCTACAATGAGCAGTTCTTC
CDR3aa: CASTASLSSYNEQFF

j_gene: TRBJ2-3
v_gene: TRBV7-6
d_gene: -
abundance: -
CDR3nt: TGTGCCAGCAGCTCCCTGTCGGCCGGGAGTGAAACAGATACACAGTATTTT
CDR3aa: CASSSLSAGSETDTQYF

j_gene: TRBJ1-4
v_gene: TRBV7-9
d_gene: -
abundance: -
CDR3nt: TGTGCCAGCAGCCCGGGGGACCTGACAGTAAATGAAAAACTGTTTTTT
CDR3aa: CASSPGDLTVNEKLFF

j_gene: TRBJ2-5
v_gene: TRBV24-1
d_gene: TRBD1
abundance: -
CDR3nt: TGTGCCACCAGTGACCTGACCCGGGACAGGTCACAAGAGACCCAGTACTTC
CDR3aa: CATSDLTRDRSQETQYF

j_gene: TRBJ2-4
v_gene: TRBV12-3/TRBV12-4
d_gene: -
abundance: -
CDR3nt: TGTGCCAGCAGCCTGGCGTTAGCCGAAAACATTCAGTACTTC
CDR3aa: CASSLALAENIQYF

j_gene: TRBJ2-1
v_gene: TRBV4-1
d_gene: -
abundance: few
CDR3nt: TGCGCCAGCAGCCAAGGACAGGCGGGCGAAGAGCAGTTCTTC
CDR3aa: CASSQGQAGEEQFF

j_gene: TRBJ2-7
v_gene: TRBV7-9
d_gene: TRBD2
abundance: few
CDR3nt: TGTGCCAGCAGCTCACCTCGTGGGCTAGCGGGAGAGTCCCACGAGCAGTACTTC
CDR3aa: CASSSPRGLAGESHEQYF

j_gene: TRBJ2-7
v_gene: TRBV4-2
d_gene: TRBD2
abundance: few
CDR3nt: TGTGCCAGCAGCCAGGACAGCGGGAGGCCTCCAGCCTACGAGCAGTACTTC
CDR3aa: CASSQDSGRPPAYEQYF

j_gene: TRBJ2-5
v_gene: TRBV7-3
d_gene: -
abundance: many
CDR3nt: TGTGCCAGCAGCAAGGAAGGACTCGGGACCCAGTACTTC
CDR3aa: CASSKEGLGTQYF

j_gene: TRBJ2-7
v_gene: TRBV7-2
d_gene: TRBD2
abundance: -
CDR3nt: TGTGCCAGCAGCTTCGGACTAGCGGGAAACGGGCAGTACTTC
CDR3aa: CASSFGLAGNGQYF

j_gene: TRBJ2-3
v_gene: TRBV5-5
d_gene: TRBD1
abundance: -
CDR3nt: TGTGCCAGCAGCTCAGGGGGCAGACGCACAGATACGCAGTATTTT
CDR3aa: CASSSGGRRTDTQYF

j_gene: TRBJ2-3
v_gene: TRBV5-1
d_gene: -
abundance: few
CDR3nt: TGCGCCAGCGCTGGCGGAGACTACAGCACAGATACGCAGTATTTT
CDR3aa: CASAGGDYSTDTQYF

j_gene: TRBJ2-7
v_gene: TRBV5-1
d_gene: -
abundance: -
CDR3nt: TGCGCCGGCAGCTCATCCCAACTACAGGCGCACTACGAGCAGTACTTC
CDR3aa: CAGSSSQLQAHYEQYF

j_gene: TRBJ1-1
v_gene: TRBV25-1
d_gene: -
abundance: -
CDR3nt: TGTGCCAGCGGCTGGGGCACTGAAGCTTTCTTT
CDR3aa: CASGWGTEAFF

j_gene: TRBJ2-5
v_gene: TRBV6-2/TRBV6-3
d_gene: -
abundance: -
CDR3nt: TGTGCCAGCAGTAGACCAGGGGTGGAGACCCAGTACTTC
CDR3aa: CASSRPGVETQYF

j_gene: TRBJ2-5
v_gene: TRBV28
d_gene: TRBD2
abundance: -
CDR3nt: TGTGCCAGCCGCCCCAATAGCGGGAGGTACCAAGAGACCCAGTACTTC
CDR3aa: CASRPNSGRYQETQYF

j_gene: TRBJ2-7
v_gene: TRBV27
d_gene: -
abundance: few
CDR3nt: TGTGCCAGCAGTTTATCCCGGGACCGATACGAGCAGTACTTC
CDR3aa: CASSLSRDRYEQYF

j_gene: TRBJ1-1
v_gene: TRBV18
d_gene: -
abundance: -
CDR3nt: TGTGCCAGCTCACTTAATACAGGGGAAGCTTTCTTT
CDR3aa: CASSLNTGEAFF

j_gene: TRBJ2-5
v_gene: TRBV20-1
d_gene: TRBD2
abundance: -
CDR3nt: TGCAGTGCTGGGGGACTACAAGAGACCCAGTACTTC
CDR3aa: CSAGGLQETQYF

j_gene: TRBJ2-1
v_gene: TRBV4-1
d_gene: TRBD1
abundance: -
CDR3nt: TGCGCCAGCAGCCAAGTGACAGGGGGCGCTTCCCATGAGCAGTTCTTC
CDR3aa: CASSQVTGGASHEQFF

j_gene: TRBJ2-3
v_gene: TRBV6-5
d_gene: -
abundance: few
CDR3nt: TGTGCCAGCAGTTACGGGTACACAGATACGCAGTATTTT
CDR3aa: CASSYGYTDTQYF

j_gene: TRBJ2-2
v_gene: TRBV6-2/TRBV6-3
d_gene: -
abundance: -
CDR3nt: TGTGCCAGCTCCGTAGTGGGGCGGAACACCGGGGAGCTGTTTTTT
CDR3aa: CASSVVGRNTGELFF

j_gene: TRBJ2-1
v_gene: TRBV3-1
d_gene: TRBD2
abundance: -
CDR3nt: TGTGCCAGCAGCCTGCGTTCTAGCGGGAACGAGCAGTTCTTC
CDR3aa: CASSLRSSGNEQFF

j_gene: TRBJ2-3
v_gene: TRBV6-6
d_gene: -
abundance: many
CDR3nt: TGTGCCAGCAGCCACCCGGGGGATACGCAGTATTTT
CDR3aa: CASSHPGDTQYF

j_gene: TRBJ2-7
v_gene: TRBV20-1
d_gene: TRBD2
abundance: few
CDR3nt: TGCAGTGCTCAGACTAGCGGATATCCCTACGAGCAGTACTTC
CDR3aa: CSAQTSGYPYEQYF

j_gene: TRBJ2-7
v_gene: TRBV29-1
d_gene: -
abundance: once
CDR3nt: TGCAGCGTTGGTGTTAGCGCTTCCTACAAGCAGTACTTC
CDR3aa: CSVGVSASYKQYF

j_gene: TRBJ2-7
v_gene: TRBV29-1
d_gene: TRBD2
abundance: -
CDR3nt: TGCAGCGTCAGACTAGCGGGGACCTACGAGCAGTACTTC
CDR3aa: CSVRLAGTYEQYF

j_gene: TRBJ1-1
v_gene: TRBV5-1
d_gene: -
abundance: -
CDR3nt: TGCGCCAGCAGCTGGGGGCGGGATGAAGCTTTCTTT
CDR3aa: CASSWGRDEAFF

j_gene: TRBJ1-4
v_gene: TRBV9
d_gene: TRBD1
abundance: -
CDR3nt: TGTGCCAGCAGCGGCCCACAGGGGGCTATGGCAAAACTGTTTTTT
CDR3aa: CASSGPQGAMAKLFF

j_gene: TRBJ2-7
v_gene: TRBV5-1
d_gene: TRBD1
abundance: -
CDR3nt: TGCGCCAGCAGCTTGGCCACAGGGGTAGACGAGCAGTACTTC
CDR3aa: CASSLATGVDEQYF

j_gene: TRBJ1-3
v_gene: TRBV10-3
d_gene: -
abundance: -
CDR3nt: TGTGCCATCAGTGATTACAGGAGCTCTGGAAACACCATATATTTT
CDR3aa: CAISDYRSSGNTIYF

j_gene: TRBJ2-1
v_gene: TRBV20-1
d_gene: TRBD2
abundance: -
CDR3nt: TGCAGTGCTAGAGCCCCGGGACTAGCGGGAGGGCGCCCCACGGGGAATGAGCAGTTCTTC
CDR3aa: CSARAPGLAGGRPTGNEQFF